This T cell receptor beta chain appears in the sequencing data of a study of T-cell memory formation after mild COVID-19. Study-wide context: TCR clustering was largely donor specific. General study results and limits: CD8+ contracting clones occupied EMRA, while CD4+ ones occupied mainly CM and EM.

Points on this clonotype: Antigen specificity is unknown.

5'RACE primed at constant segments yielded TCR alpha and TCR beta cDNA libraries bearing sample barcodes and UMIs. Using its own MiXCR run on the 5' RACE reads, TCRdb lists one record per CDR3 protein. The sample consists of some 490,000 distinct CDR3 sequences, 18% of them appearing once. The specimen was PBMCs or a T cell subset sorted from them (not recorded which). This receptor was identified in an adult woman who had mild COVID-19 (a few samples of this study predate the infection). Cell type and time point are not known.

The CDR3 bases are TGTGCCAGCACCCGACGGGCCTGGGGACAGGCTCTTAACTATGGCTACACCTTC. Amino acid sequence: CASTRRAWGQALNYGYTF. This sequence joins TRBV12-3 or TRBV12-4 and TRBJ1-2; TRBD1 matches 8 bases. CDR3 length: 18 amino acids. J gave up 1 base and V 7 bases, and 17 bases lay outside the gene matches.